Listed here are 24 T cell receptor beta chains from one sample, sequenced in a study of shared clonotypes between healthy human individuals. Here immunoSEQ multiplex PCR was the method, and the copy in TCRdb shows in-frame clones only, minus some. There are around 1.1 million clones in the sample; approximately 80% occur only once, and almost 0.9% lies in the top ten. The sample was memory CD4+ T cells from PBMCs. The subset denotes: CD45RA-negative fraction. These receptors were collected from a man aged 18 to 30 in good health. Some clones in this sample may be carry-over from other donors' samples.

The rearrangement uses TRBV27 and TRBJ1-5; D is undetermined. This CDR3 has 14 residues. V lost 3 bases, J lost 6 bases, and 12 bases lay in between. Germline V gene data show CDR1 as MNHEY and CDR2 as SMNVEV (reference sequence). The CDR3 loop reads CASSLGRESQPQHF. DNA for the CDR3: TGTGCCAGCAGTTTGGGGAGGGAGAGTCAGCCCCAGCATTTT.

The rearrangement joins TRBV7-8 to TRBJ1-6; no clear D gene. The CDR3 has 14 amino acids. Trimming stripped 3 bases from V and 8 bases from J, with 11 bases between. CDR1 and CDR2 (germline): SGHVS, FQNEAQ. DNA for the CDR3: TGTGCCAGCAGCTTGACAACGCGGTATTCACCCCTCCACTTT. This translates into CASSLTTRYSPLHF.

The rearrangement links TRBV6-1 to TRBJ1-5, with D possibly being TRBD1 (6 bases). The CDR3 consists of 17 residues. V was cut by 2 bases and J by 7 bases, with 21 bases left in between. CDR1 MNHNS and CDR2 SASEGT come from the germline V gene. CDR3: CASSEYLGQGKGQPQHF. Here the CDR3 DNA reads TGTGCCAGCAGTGAATATTTGGGGCAGGGGAAGGGGCAGCCCCAGCATTTT.

V is TRBV30 and J is TRBJ1-5; perhaps TRBD1 as D (5 bases). The CDR3 length is 11 residues. Per germline, CDR1 GTSNPN and CDR2 SVGIG (reference sequence). Trimming took off 1 base at V and 7 bases at J, with 5 bases between the two ends. The CDR3 loop reads CAWSGDQPQHF. The CDR3 DNA is TGTGCCTGGAGTGGGGACCAGCCCCAGCATTTT.

In its sample, this clone was seen many times. The chain is built from TRBV11-2 and TRBJ2-1; no definite D call. Germline V gene lookup returns CDR1 SGHAT and CDR2 FQNNGV. V was cut by 1 base and J by 4 bases, with 14 bases left in between. The CDR3 runs 16 residues. The CDR3 DNA sequence: TGTGCCAGCAGCTTAGTTGCTGGTAATGGTTACAATGAGCAGTTCTTC. Translated, it gives CASSLVAGNGYNEQFF.

J is TRBJ2-7 and V is TRBV10-1; 8 bases line up with TRBD2. V dropped 9 bases and J dropped 7; count of bases not matched to a gene: 14. This CDR3 has 14 residues. Per the germline V gene, CDR1 is WNHNN and CDR2 is SYGVQD (reference sequence). The CDR3 here is CARPPGLGAQEQYF. CDR3 nucleotides: TGCGCCAGGCCTCCGGGACTAGGGGCGCAGGAGCAGTACTTC.

On this clone: Other DNA sequences in the same sample also yield this CDR3. V is TRBV7-2 and J is TRBJ2-7; TRBD1 matches 7 bases. There are 14 residues in the CDR3. The V gene end was trimmed by 5 bases and the J gene end by 2 bases; junction bases not matched to a gene: 6. The germline V gene has CDR1 SGHTA and CDR2 FQGNSA. The CDR3 reads CASSTRQGPYEQYF. CDR3 DNA sequence: TGTGCCAGCAGCACTAGACAGGGCCCCTACGAGCAGTACTTC.

This clone was seen a handful of times. The chain carries TRBV10-1 and TRBJ1-1; 8 bases agree with TRBD1. Germline V gene lookup returns CDR1 WNHNN and CDR2 SYGVQD (reference sequence). Germline trimming cut 4 bases from V and 7 bases from J; bases unmatched to any gene: 2. CDR3 length: 12 residues. CDR3 DNA sequence: TGCGCCAGCAGTGGAGACAGGGGTGAAGCTTTCTTT. It codes for CASSGDRGEAFF.

For the CDR3, the DNA is TGTGCCAGCACCCCCCTCGGACAGGGGCAAGAGCAGTACTTC. Its translation: CASTPLGQGQEQYF. The rearrangement uses TRBV28 and TRBJ2-7, with TRBD1 identical over 9 bases. After removal of 7 bases from V and 7 bases from J, the junction contained 11 bases not matched to a gene. The CDR3 length is 14 residues. Germline assignment: CDR1 MDHEN and CDR2 SYDVKM.

V usage is TRBV4-2 and J usage is TRBJ2-6, with 8 bases aligning to TRBD2. The germline V gene has CDR1 LGHNA and CDR2 YNFKEQ. V dropped 0 bases and J dropped 4; count of bases not matched to a gene: 5. CDR3 size: 17 residues. The DNA for the CDR3 is TGTGCCAGCAGCCAAGATCCGGGGGGGGCCGGGGCCAACGTCCTGACTTTC. Amino acids: CASSQDPGGAGANVLTF.

This clone has a single count. V is TRBV6-6 and J is TRBJ2-2; 8 nucleotides line up with TRBD2. V gave up 7 bases and J gave up 5 bases; unmatched junction bases: 6. Germline lookup yields CDR1 MNHNY and CDR2 SVGAGI (reference sequence). CDR3 length: 14 amino acids. The CDR3 is CASKAGAGTGELFF. Written as DNA, the CDR3 is TGTGCCAGCAAAGCGGGGGCGGGAACCGGGGAGCTGTTTTTT.

This chain uses TRBV11-2 with TRBJ1-2; D might be TRBD1 (5 bases). CDR3 length: 16 amino acids. V lost 5 bases to trimming and J lost 11 bases, with 27 bases between them. The germline gives CDR1 SGHAT, CDR2 FQNNGV. In nucleotides, the CDR3 is TGTGCCAGCAGCCTAACACTTCCAGGGAAGCCTATCGGATACACCTTC. It specifies CASSLTLPGKPIGYTF.

The chain recombines TRBV5-1 with TRBJ2-1; tentative D call: TRBD2 (6 bases). From germline, CDR1 is SGHRS and CDR2 YFSETQ. This CDR3 has 17 residues. The V and J ends lost 4 bases and 2 bases respectively, with 19 bases between them. CDR3 residues: CASSPSGGGTAYNEQFF. In nucleotides, the CDR3 is TGCGCCAGCAGCCCCTCAGGTGGAGGGACCGCCTACAATGAGCAGTTCTTC.

This chain links TRBV7-8 with TRBJ1-4, with TRBD1 identical over 8 bases. CDR3 length equals 19 residues. Germline assignment: CDR1 SGHVS and CDR2 FQNEAQ. The ends lost 5 bases at V and 4 bases at J; junction bases unmatched: 18. The CDR3 sequence: CASSLNPGQAGFDNEKLFF. The CDR3 DNA follows: TGTGCCAGCAGCCTAAACCCGGGACAGGCAGGGTTCGATAATGAAAAACTGTTTTTT.

The chain carries TRBV5-1 and TRBJ2-7; D is ambiguous. CDR3 size: 12 residues. V was trimmed by 0 bases and J by 7 bases, leaving 8 bases between them. Germline V CDR1 and CDR2: SGHRS, YFSETQ. This CDR3 is CASSLDSEEQYF. The DNA of the CDR3 is TGCGCCAGCAGCTTGGACAGCGAAGAGCAGTACTTC.

The J gene is TRBJ2-1, the V gene TRBV28, with a weak D call TRBD1 (5 bases). CDR3 length: 15 residues. Looked up from germline, CDR1 is MDHEN and CDR2 is SYDVKM. Trimming shortened V by 6 bases and J by 5 bases, and 17 bases separated the two germline ends. CDR3 region: CASSYDRLLHNEQFF. Here the CDR3 DNA reads TGTGCCAGCAGCTACGACAGACTTCTTCACAATGAGCAGTTCTTC.

The chain's CDR3 is CASSSPGSETQYF. The CDR3 DNA is TGTGCCAGCAGCTCCCCGGGAAGTGAGACCCAGTACTTC. The chain joins TRBV6-5 to TRBJ2-5, with D possibly TRBD2 on 5 matching bases. Trimming removed 6 bases from V and 5 bases from J, with 13 bases in between. This CDR3 region has 13 residues. Germline V gene data show CDR1 as MNHEY and CDR2 as SVGAGI.

Here the CDR3 DNA reads TGCAGTGCACACAGGGGAAGTGGCTACACCTTC. Encoded protein: CSAHRGSGYTF. J is TRBJ1-2 and V is TRBV20-1; 7 bases fit TRBD1. Germline CDR1 reads DFQATT; CDR2 reads SNEGSKA (reference sequence). The CDR3 runs 11 residues. The J segment lost 7 bases and the V segment lost 6 bases, leaving 5 bases of the junction unmatched.

V usage is TRBV5-6 and J usage is TRBJ2-7; 7 bases are a match to TRBD2. This CDR3 is 12 amino acids long. The trim removed 5 bases at V and 6 bases at J, leaving 5 bases unmatched. CDR1 SGHDT and CDR2 YYEEEE come from the germline V gene. The CDR3 spells CASRFGGGEQYF. The CDR3 nucleotides read TGTGCCAGCAGATTTGGGGGGGGCGAGCAGTACTTC.

The chain recombines TRBV28 with TRBJ2-3, with 8 bases identical to TRBD2. The CDR3 consists of 16 residues. The ends lost 3 bases at V and 5 bases at J; junction bases unmatched: 10. Germline CDR1 reads MDHEN; CDR2 reads SYDVKM. Here the CDR3 reads CASSFESGRAVDTQYF. The DNA for the CDR3 is TGTGCCAGCAGTTTTGAATCCGGGAGGGCCGTAGATACGCAGTATTTT.

The V and J genes are TRBV27 and TRBJ2-7; D not certain. Germline assignment: CDR1 MNHEY and CDR2 SMNVEV (reference sequence). The CDR3 runs 16 residues. The V and J ends lost 0 bases and 0 bases respectively, with 12 bases between them. Here the CDR3 reads CASSLSQQARSYEQYF. In DNA form, the CDR3 reads TGTGCCAGCAGTTTATCCCAGCAGGCCCGCTCCTACGAGCAGTACTTC.

This clone showed up just a few times. The rearrangement joins TRBV30 to TRBJ1-5, with no clear D. The CDR3 is 13 residues long. Germline CDR1 GTSNPN, CDR2 SVGIG (reference sequence). Deletions cut 0 bases from V and 6 bases from J, with 9 bases between. CDR3 DNA: TGTGCCTGGAGTGTAGTGAACGGTCAGCCCCAGCATTTT. Its translation: CAWSVVNGQPQHF.

This chain links TRBV27 with TRBJ2-1; tentative D call: TRBD2 (6 bases). The CDR3 has 15 amino acids. V was pared by 6 bases and J by 6 bases, with 18 bases between. Germline V gene lookup returns CDR1 MNHEY and CDR2 SMNVEV (reference sequence). The CDR3 DNA follows: TGTGCCAGCAGCCGTAGACTAGTTGGGGTCAATGAGCAGTTCTTC. Amino acid sequence: CASSRRLVGVNEQFF.

The chain combines TRBV7-2 with TRBJ2-1; the D gene is possibly TRBD2 (6 bases). Trimming left V 4 bases short and J 15 bases short, with 19 bases between. CDR3 size: 13 residues. Germline CDR1 is SGHTA and CDR2 is FQGNSA. DNA for the CDR3: TGTGCCAGCAGCTCCCGCGGGGCCGTGCATAGGTTCTTC. Amino acid sequence: CASSSRGAVHRFF.